These 18 T cell receptor beta chains share one sample of origin, sequenced in a study of blood T cell repertoires in COVID-19. TCRdb's copy holds only in-frame clones and misses some; the assay was immunoSEQ multiplex PCR. The sample consists of 130,000 or so clones, under 85% of them appearing once. The sequenced sample was peripheral blood. These receptors originate from a human donor in a cohort sampled during active COVID-19.

This clone was detected only once. This chain connects TRBV7-9 to TRBJ1-5, with 7 bases fitting TRBD1. J was trimmed by 3 bases and V by 5 bases; bases with no gene match: 4. CDR1 is SEHNR and CDR2 is FQNEAQ in the germline V gene (reference sequence). This CDR3 contains 14 residues. DNA of the CDR3: TGTGCCAGCAGCCGTGGACAGGACAATCAGCCCCAGCATTTT. This translates into CASSRGQDNQPQHF. Full variable domain (outside the CDR3, taken from reference TRBV7-9 and TRBJ1-5): DTGVSQNPRHKITKRGQNVTFRCDPISEHNRLYWYRQTLGQGPEFLTYFQNEAQLEKSRLLSDRFSAERPKGSFSTLEIQRTEQGDSAMYLCASSRGQDNQPQHFGDGTRLSIL.

The chain couples TRBV10-3 to TRBJ1-2; TRBD1 aligns across 8 bases. CDR1 ENHRY and CDR2 SYGVKD come from the germline V gene. Unmatched junction bases numbered 3, after V lost 6 bases and J lost 3 bases. The CDR3 contains 13 residues. The chain's CDR3 is CAIRGQEDYGYTF. The CDR3 region has the DNA TGTGCCATCAGGGGACAGGAGGACTATGGCTACACCTTC.

This clone was detected only once. V and J are TRBV13 and TRBJ2-1; 8 bases line up with TRBD2. V lost 5 bases and J lost 8; bases outside the gene matches: 14. The CDR3 has 16 residues. CDR1 PRHDT and CDR2 FYEKMQ come from the germline V gene (reference sequence). As DNA, the CDR3 is TGTGCCAGCAGCCCAAGAGGACTAGCAGCCTCCCATGAGCAGTTCTTC. Protein: CASSPRGLAASHEQFF.

The chain combines TRBV28 with TRBJ2-5; tentative D call: TRBD2 (6 bases). Trimming cost V 10 bases and J 4 bases, with 16 bases left between them. The V gene's germline CDR1 is MDHEN and CDR2 SYDVKM. This CDR3 region has 13 residues. The CDR3 bases are TGTGCCACTAGGCTGCAGCGGGCAGAGACCCAGTACTTC. Its protein is CATRLQRAETQYF.

This clone was seen a few times. The chain is built from TRBV15 and TRBJ2-3; perhaps TRBD2 as D (6 bases). The V and J ends lost 0 bases and 1 base respectively, with 8 bases between them. The CDR3 totals 15 residues. Germline CDR1 LNHNV, CDR2 YYDKDF (reference sequence). CDR3 residues: CATSREIAGTDTQYF. CDR3 coding DNA: TGTGCCACCAGCAGAGAGATAGCGGGCACAGATACGCAGTATTTT.

This clone was seen more than once but under ten times. This same CDR3 is encoded by further DNA sequences in the sample. The chain couples TRBV5-1 to TRBJ2-3; maybe TRBD1 (6 bases). Deletions cut 9 bases from V and 2 bases from J, with 19 bases between. The CDR3 runs 15 residues. CDR1 and CDR2 from the germline V gene are SGHRS and YFSETQ. The CDR3: CATRALQGNTDTQYF. CDR3 sequence (DNA): TGCGCCACGAGGGCTTTACAGGGAAACACAGATACGCAGTATTTT.

The CDR3: CASRGGRNEKLFF. Here the CDR3 DNA reads TGTGCCAGTAGGGGGGGACGTAATGAAAAACTGTTTTTT. The chain has TRBV3-1 (or the pseudogene TRBV3-2) and TRBJ1-4; D may be TRBD1 (6 bases). V shed 9 bases and J shed 4 bases, with 12 bases lying between them. CDR3 length: 13 residues. Germline-derived CDR1 and CDR2 are LGHDT and YNNKEL (reference sequence).

This chain uses TRBV18 with TRBJ2-7; possibly TRBD2 for D (6 bases). Germline V gene data show CDR1 as KGHSH and CDR2 as LQKENI. The CDR3 sequence is 13 residues long. V gave up 2 bases and J gave up 7 bases, with 12 bases separating them. The CDR3 sequence is CASSPNAGREQYF. Here the CDR3 DNA reads TGTGCCAGCTCACCAAATGCGGGAAGAGAGCAGTACTTC.

V is TRBV6-4 and J is TRBJ2-7; D may be TRBD2 (7 bases). V was clipped by 8 bases and J by 3 bases, with 20 bases between them. In germline, CDR1 is MRHNA, CDR2 SNTAGT. The CDR3 totals 15 residues. In DNA form, the CDR3 reads TGTGCCAGCGGTTGTGATTGGGGGGGACACTACGAGCAGTACTTC. Translated, it gives CASGCDWGGHYEQYF.

The genes are TRBV4-1 and TRBJ2-1; the match to TRBD2 covers 10 bases. Per germline, CDR1 MGHRA and CDR2 YSYEKL. This CDR3 has 14 amino acids. Trimming took 4 bases from V and 3 from J; bases not matched to a gene: 0. DNA for the CDR3: TGCGCCAGCAGCCGGACTAGCGGCTACAATGAGCAGTTCTTC. This gives the protein CASSRTSGYNEQFF.

This chain connects TRBV27 to TRBJ1-5; 7 positions agree with TRBD1. V shed 5 bases and J 2 bases; nucleotides not matched to a gene: 9. Germline loops: CDR1 MNHEY, CDR2 SMNVEV (reference sequence). The CDR3 runs to 16 residues. As DNA, the CDR3 is TGTGCCAGCAGTCCAACGACAGGGCTGGGCAATCAGCCCCAGCATTTT. It specifies CASSPTTGLGNQPQHF.

The rearrangement links TRBV6-5 to TRBJ1-1, with TRBD1 matching 7 bases. Germline CDR1 is MNHEY and CDR2 is SVGAGI. The V segment lost 8 bases and the J segment 5 bases; nucleotides outside the gene matches: 11. The CDR3 contains 14 residues. The CDR3 here is CASLRQAGGTEAFF. The CDR3, as DNA: TGTGCCAGCTTGCGACAGGCAGGGGGGACTGAAGCTTTCTTT.

Written as DNA, the CDR3 is TGTGCCACCAGCAGAGAACCTGGACAGGGCAGAGATGGCTACACCTTC. Amino acid sequence: CATSREPGQGRDGYTF. The V and J genes are TRBV15 and TRBJ1-2; 8 bases agree with TRBD1. CDR1 LNHNV and CDR2 YYDKDF come from the germline V gene (reference sequence). The ends lost 0 bases at V and 6 bases at J; junction bases unmatched: 9. The CDR3 has 16 amino acids.

The chain uses TRBV7-9 and TRBJ2-7, with TRBD2 identical over 11 bases. Germline lookup yields CDR1 SEHNR and CDR2 FQNEAQ (reference sequence). With V trimmed by 6 bases and J by 5 bases, 12 bases remained unmatched. CDR3 length: 16 residues. The CDR3 nucleotides are TGTGCCAGCAGTCGGGGACTAGCGGCATATTGGGACGAGCAGTACTTC. Amino acid sequence: CASSRGLAAYWDEQYF.

The rearrangement uses TRBV2 and TRBJ1-5, with 7 bases aligning to TRBD1. V dropped 2 bases and J dropped 0; count of bases not matched to a gene: 10. Looked up from germline, CDR1 is SNHLY and CDR2 is FYNNEI. This CDR3 region has 18 residues. The CDR3 coding sequence is TGTGCCAGCAGTGAATATGGGTGGGGACAGATTAGCAATCAGCCCCAGCATTTT. It translates to CASSEYGWGQISNQPQHF.

This clone has only a few counts. The CDR3 coding sequence is TGTGCCAGCAGTTTACTTACGACAGATAACACTGAAGCTTTCTTT. Protein sequence: CASSLLTTDNTEAFF. V and J are TRBV28 and TRBJ1-1; maybe TRBD1 (5 bases). Germline CDR1 is MDHEN and CDR2 is SYDVKM. The CDR3 totals 15 residues. V lost 2 bases and J lost 2, with 12 bases in between.

This rearrangement joins TRBV4-3 to TRBJ2-7; 7 bases map to TRBD2. V shed 0 bases, J shed 2 bases, and the junction held 7 bases outside the gene matches. There are 16 residues in the CDR3. In germline, CDR1 is LGHNA, CDR2 YSLEER. CDR3 region: CASSQEYTSAPYEQYF. The CDR3 nucleotides are TGCGCCAGCAGCCAAGAATATACTAGCGCACCCTACGAGCAGTACTTC.

The CDR3 DNA reads TGTGCCAGCAGTCCCGTCGGTTCGAACACTGAAGCTTTCTTT. Protein: CASSPVGSNTEAFF. The chain uses TRBV27 and TRBJ1-1; unclear D gene. Trimming pared 5 bases from V and 1 base from J, leaving 11 bases between. CDR1 is MNHEY and CDR2 is SMNVEV in the germline V gene (reference sequence). The CDR3 sequence is 14 residues long.